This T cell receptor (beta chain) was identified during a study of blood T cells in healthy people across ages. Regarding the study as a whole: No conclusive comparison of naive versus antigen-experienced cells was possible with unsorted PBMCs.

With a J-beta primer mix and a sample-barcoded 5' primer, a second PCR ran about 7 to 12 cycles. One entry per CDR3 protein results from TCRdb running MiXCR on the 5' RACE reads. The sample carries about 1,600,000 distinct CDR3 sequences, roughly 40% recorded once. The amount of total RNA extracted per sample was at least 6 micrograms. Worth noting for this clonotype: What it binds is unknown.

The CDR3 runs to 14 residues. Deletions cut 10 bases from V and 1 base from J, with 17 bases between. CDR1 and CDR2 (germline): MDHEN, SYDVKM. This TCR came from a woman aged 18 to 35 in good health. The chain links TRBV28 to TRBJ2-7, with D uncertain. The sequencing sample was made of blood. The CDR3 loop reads CAISVSPGSYEQYF. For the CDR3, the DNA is TGTGCCATCTCAGTTTCTCCAGGATCCTACGAGCAGTACTTC.